This T cell receptor (beta chain) was captured by sequencing in a study of CD8 T cells in ankylosing spondylitis. Overall study results and limits: Within ankylosing spondylitis blood, a TCR beta motif made up of roughly eight highly homologous variants appeared to be characteristic. Both synovial fluid and blood in reactive arthritis had previously been reported to carry some motif variants.

Concerning this clonotype itself: What it binds is unknown.

Each CDR3 protein is one row after TCRdb ran MiXCR on the 5' RACE reads. In the table there are hundreds of thousands of distinct CDR3 sequences, about 25% of which are singletons. Trimming pared 2 bases from V and 5 bases from J, leaving 14 bases between. Germline V gene data show CDR1 as SGHRS and CDR2 as YFSETQ. CDR3 length equals 14 residues. The V call is TRBV5-1, the J call TRBJ2-7, with D possibly being TRBD2 (6 bases). The sample consisted of blood, either unsorted or a sorted T cell fraction (not recorded which). The TCR originated in a male donor with ankylosing spondylitis. As DNA, the CDR3 is TGCGCCAGCAGCTTTCTCGGGAGTAGGAACGAGCAGTACTTC. It specifies CASSFLGSRNEQYF.